The next 20 T cell receptor beta chains were all read from a single sample in a study of OX40 agonist ivuxolimab in advanced cancers. Clones were read by immunoSEQ multiplex PCR, and TCRdb kept only the in-frame ones, dropping some. The data show around 100,000 clones, around 96% seen once. The sample here was CD4+ or CD8+ T cells sorted from blood, taken in a trial of the OX40 agonist ivuxolimab. The receptors shown here come from an adult with an advanced solid tumor such as melanoma, head and neck, liver or kidney cancer.

This clone was counted once. The chain combines TRBV15 with TRBJ2-2; 8 bases map to TRBD2. The CDR3 runs 16 residues. V lost 5 bases, J lost 5 bases, and 10 bases stayed unmatched. Germline V gene data show CDR1 as LNHNV and CDR2 as YYDKDF (reference sequence). CDR3 loop: CATSPPGGDGTGELFF. DNA of the CDR3: TGTGCCACCAGCCCACCGGGGGGGGATGGAACCGGGGAGCTGTTTTTT. The variable domain in full, completed from reference TRBV15 and TRBJ2-2, reads DAMVIQNPRYQVTQFGKPVTLSCSQTLNHNVMYWYQQKSSQAPKLLFHYYDKDFNNEADTPDNFQSRRPNTSFCFLDIRSPGLGDTAMYLCATSPPGGDGTGELFFGEGSRLTVL.

The genes are TRBV19 and TRBJ2-1, with D perhaps TRBD2 (6 bases). V gave up 4 bases and J gave up 2 bases, with 12 bases separating them. Germline V gives CDR1 LNHDA, CDR2 SQIVND (reference sequence). The CDR3 loop spans 15 amino acids. The CDR3, as DNA: TGTGCCAGTAGTAGGGGGGTGGCCCCCTACAATGAGCAGTTCTTC. Protein product: CASSRGVAPYNEQFF.

The gene calls are TRBV28 and TRBJ2-4; D gene unclear. In germline, CDR1 is MDHEN, CDR2 SYDVKM. The CDR3 is 13 residues long. The V end lost 5 bases, the J end lost 15 bases, and 20 bases lay between the germline ends. The CDR3 sequence is CASSLDGTSWRYF. The CDR3 DNA is TGTGCCAGCAGTCTGGACGGCACGAGTTGGCGGTACTTC.

Concerning this clone itself: Other DNA sequences in the same sample also yield this CDR3. This sequence joins TRBV19 and TRBJ1-1; D remains unclear. Germline values: CDR1 LNHDA, CDR2 SQIVND (reference sequence). This CDR3 region has 12 residues. Trimming removed 3 bases at V and 1 base at J, with 3 bases between. The CDR3, as DNA: TGTGCCAGTAGTATTGGGAACACTGAAGCTTTCTTT. Amino acids: CASSIGNTEAFF.

As regards this clone: At the DNA level, this CDR3 is encoded by other sequences in the same sample as well. The chain uses TRBV19 and TRBJ1-1, with a tentative D call TRBD1 (6 bases). The CDR3 contains 13 residues. Germline V gene sequence: CDR1 LNHDA, CDR2 SQIVND (reference sequence). With 5 bases removed from V and 2 bases from J, the gap between germline ends came to 9 bases. For the CDR3, the DNA is TGTGCCAGTAGTTGGGGACAAAACACTGAAGCTTTCTTT. Translated, it gives CASSWGQNTEAFF. The whole variable domain, filled in from reference TRBV19 and TRBJ1-1, reads DGGITQSPKYLFRKEGQNVTLSCEQNLNHDAMYWYRQDPGQGLRLIYYSQIVNDFQKGDIAEGYSVSREKKESFPLTVTSAQKNPTAFYLCASSWGQNTEAFFGQGTRLTVV.

The J gene is TRBJ1-2, the V gene TRBV11-2; 7 nucleotides align to TRBD1. Germline CDR1 and CDR2: SGHAT and FQNNGV. Trimming took 1 base from V and 3 from J; bases not matched to a gene: 2. The CDR3 has 14 amino acids. Here the CDR3 DNA reads TGTGCCAGCAGCTTAGGGGGACAGTACTATGGCTACACCTTC. This gives the protein CASSLGGQYYGYTF.

The chain is built from TRBV27 and TRBJ2-7; D may be TRBD2 (5 bases). The V gene's germline CDR1 is MNHEY and CDR2 SMNVEV (reference sequence). Trimming shortened V by 4 bases and J by 6 bases, and 13 bases separated the two germline ends. The CDR3 is 13 amino acids. CDR3 loop: CASSYTGKSEQYF. The CDR3 DNA follows: TGTGCCAGCAGTTACACGGGGAAGTCCGAGCAGTACTTC.

In its sample, this clone was seen once. Different DNA sequences within this sample yield the same CDR3. The chain recombines TRBV27 with TRBJ2-3, with 10 bases identical to TRBD2. V was pared by 3 bases and J by 5 bases, with 2 bases of the junction left unmatched. Per germline, CDR1 MNHEY and CDR2 SMNVEV (reference sequence). This CDR3 has 14 amino acids. As DNA, the CDR3 is TGTGCCAGCAGTTTCATAGCGGGAGGAGATACGCAGTATTTT. Translating it yields CASSFIAGGDTQYF.

The chain employs TRBV19 and TRBJ1-3; TRBD1 matches 7 bases. Germline CDR1 reads LNHDA; CDR2 reads SQIVND (reference sequence). This CDR3 is 15 amino acids long. The trim removed 7 bases at V and 0 bases at J, leaving 6 bases unmatched. CDR3 nucleotide sequence: TGTGCCAGTAACCCAGGGGGAGGCTCTGGAAACACCATATATTTT. It is translated as CASNPGGGSGNTIYF.

DNA of the CDR3: TGTGCCAGCAGTTTATCAGGGACAGGGAAGACTGAAGCTTTCTTT. It codes for CASSLSGTGKTEAFF. V is TRBV27 and J is TRBJ1-1; the match to TRBD1 covers 9 bases. With 0 bases clipped from V and 5 bases from J, the junction kept 4 bases outside the gene matches. Looked up from germline, CDR1 is MNHEY and CDR2 is SMNVEV (reference sequence). The CDR3 extends over 15 amino acids.

This clone was seen a single time. The identical CDR3 is also encoded by other nucleotide sequences in the sample. The J gene is TRBJ2-7, the V gene TRBV7-9; D is uncertain. The CDR3 contains 12 residues. The V gene's germline CDR1 is SEHNR and CDR2 FQNEAQ (reference sequence). V lost 5 bases and J lost 1, with 6 bases in between. The CDR3 DNA reads as TGTGCCAGCAGCCTTGGGTCCTACGAGCAGTACTTC. It encodes CASSLGSYEQYF.

The chain has TRBV7-9 and TRBJ2-3; 7 bases match TRBD2. The ends lost 5 bases at V and 0 bases at J; junction bases unmatched: 8. The CDR3 spans 16 residues. Per the germline V gene, CDR1 is SEHNR and CDR2 is FQNEAQ (reference sequence). The DNA for the CDR3 is TGTGCCAGCAGCCCTCTAGCGGCCCTTAGCACAGATACGCAGTATTTT. It specifies CASSPLAALSTDTQYF.

The chain combines TRBV2 with TRBJ2-3, with unresolved D. V shed 3 bases and J shed 12 bases, with 13 bases lying between them. The CDR3 loop spans 12 amino acids. Germline V gives CDR1 SNHLY, CDR2 FYNNEI. The CDR3 DNA reads TGTGCCAGCAGTGATGAAGGGCAGAATCAGTATTTT. Protein product: CASSDEGQNQYF.

The rearrangement links TRBV7-9 to TRBJ2-3; no clear D. The length of the CDR3 is 13 residues. CDR1 and CDR2 (germline): SEHNR, FQNEAQ (reference sequence). V was shortened by 5 bases and J by 4 bases, with 10 bases between the two germline ends. CDR3 residues: CASSPQESDTQYF. The CDR3 nucleotides read TGTGCCAGCAGCCCCCAGGAATCAGATACGCAGTATTTT.

The rearrangement uses TRBV27 and TRBJ1-5; D gene ambiguous. V lost 2 bases, J lost 5 bases, and 7 bases lay in between. The CDR3 runs 13 residues. The germline V gene encodes CDR1 MNHEY and CDR2 SMNVEV (reference sequence). The CDR3 loop reads CASSLADHQPQHF. The CDR3 region has the DNA TGTGCCAGCAGTTTAGCAGATCATCAGCCCCAGCATTTT.

The chain couples TRBV11-2 to TRBJ2-7, with D unresolved. Germline assignment: CDR1 SGHAT and CDR2 FQNNGV. The CDR3 has 13 amino acids. Trimming left V 0 bases short and J 9 bases short, with 12 bases between. The CDR3 sequence is CASSLEATSGQYF. The CDR3 nucleotides read TGTGCCAGCAGCTTAGAGGCGACCTCCGGGCAGTACTTC.

The CDR3 DNA sequence: TGTGCCAGCAGTATATTACCGGAGAATTCACCCCTCCACTTT. It is translated as CASSILPENSPLHF. The chain links TRBV5-6 to TRBJ1-6; D is ambiguous. This CDR3 has 14 amino acids. Germline lookup yields CDR1 SGHDT and CDR2 YYEEEE. V was shortened by 5 bases and J by 7 bases, with 13 bases between the two germline ends.

J is TRBJ2-1 and V is TRBV5-6; D unresolved. Germline CDR1 SGHDT, CDR2 YYEEEE. This CDR3 is 15 amino acids long. V lost 1 base, J lost 7 bases, and 15 bases lay in between. The CDR3 DNA follows: TGTGCCAGCAGCTTGAGATCTCACCCCCTAAATGAGCAGTTCTTC. It is translated as CASSLRSHPLNEQFF.

The rearrangement links TRBV7-8 to TRBJ2-7; D could derive from TRBD1 or TRBD2 (5 bases each). Per germline, CDR1 SGHVS and CDR2 FQNEAQ. The CDR3 has 14 amino acids. V lost 1 base and J 7 bases, leaving 14 bases between the germline ends. The CDR3 DNA reads as TGTGCCAGCAGCTTAGGGGGATGGGGCGGGGAGCAGTACTTC. Translating gives CASSLGGWGGEQYF.

The chain recombines TRBV28 with TRBJ2-7; 7 nucleotides line up with TRBD2. This CDR3 spans 14 amino acids. The junction had 6 bases not matched to a gene; V was cut back by 5 bases and J by 2 bases. Germline CDR1 MDHEN, CDR2 SYDVKM. CDR3 residues: CASSHPAGAYEQYF. In nucleotides, the CDR3 is TGTGCCAGCAGTCACCCGGCGGGGGCCTACGAGCAGTACTTC.